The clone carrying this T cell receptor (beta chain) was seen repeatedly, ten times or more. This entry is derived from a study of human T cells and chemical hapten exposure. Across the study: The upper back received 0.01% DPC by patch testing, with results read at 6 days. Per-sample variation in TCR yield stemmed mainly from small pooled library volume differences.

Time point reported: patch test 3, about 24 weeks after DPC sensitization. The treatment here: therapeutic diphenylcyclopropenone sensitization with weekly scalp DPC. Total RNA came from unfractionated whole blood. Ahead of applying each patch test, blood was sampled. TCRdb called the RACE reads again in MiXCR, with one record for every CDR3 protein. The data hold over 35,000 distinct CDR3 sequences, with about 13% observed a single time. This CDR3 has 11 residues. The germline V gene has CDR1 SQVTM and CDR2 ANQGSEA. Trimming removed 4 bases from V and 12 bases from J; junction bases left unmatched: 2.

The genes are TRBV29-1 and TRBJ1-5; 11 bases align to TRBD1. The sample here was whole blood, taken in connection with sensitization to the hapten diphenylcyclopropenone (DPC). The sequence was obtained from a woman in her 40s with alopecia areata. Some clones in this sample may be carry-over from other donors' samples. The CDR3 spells CSVGDRGSQHF. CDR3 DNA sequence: TGCAGCGTTGGGGACAGGGGGAGCCAGCATTTT.